The clone carrying this T cell receptor beta chain showed up many times. Its specificity is not known. The source of the sample is a study of T cells in Graves' hyperthyroidism and ophthalmopathy. Study conclusions and caveats: Patients with ophthalmopathy were separated from those with stable hyperthyroidism by a 13 V-J model. Median prediction lead before ophthalmopathy onset was 6 to 8 months with the model.

Amplified TCR beta CDR3 regions derived from RNA transcripts. During a first-round RT-PCR of the TCR CDR3, the HTBI primer set was used. Via MiXCR, TCRdb re-called the multiplex PCR reads, giving one row per CDR3 protein. The table includes 550,000 to 650,000 distinct CDR3 sequences, about 15% detected once. CDR3 length equals 12 residues. CDR1 is DFQATT, CDR2 SNEGSKA, per germline (reference sequence). The sequence was obtained from a woman aged 25 to 45 with Graves' hyperthyroidism that later progressed to Graves' ophthalmopathy. The sample taken for sequencing was blood. V and J are TRBV20-1 and TRBJ1-6, with TRBD1 as a possible D gene (5 bases). The CDR3 region is CSREAYNSPLHF. The CDR3, as DNA: TGCAGCAGGGAGGCCTATAATTCACCCCTCCACTTT.